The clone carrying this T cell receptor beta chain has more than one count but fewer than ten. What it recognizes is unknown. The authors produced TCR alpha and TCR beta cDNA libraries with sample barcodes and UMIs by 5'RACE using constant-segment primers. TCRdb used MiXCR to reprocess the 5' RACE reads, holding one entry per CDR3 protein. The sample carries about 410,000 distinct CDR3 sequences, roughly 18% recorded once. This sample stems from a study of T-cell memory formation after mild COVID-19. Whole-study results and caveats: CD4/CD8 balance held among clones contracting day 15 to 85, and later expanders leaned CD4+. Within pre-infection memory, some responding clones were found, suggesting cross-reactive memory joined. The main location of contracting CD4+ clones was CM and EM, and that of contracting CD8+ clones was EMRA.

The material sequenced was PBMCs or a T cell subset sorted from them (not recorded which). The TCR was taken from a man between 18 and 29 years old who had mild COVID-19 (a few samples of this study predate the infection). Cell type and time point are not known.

The CDR3 reads CASSANRGRNTIYF. The CDR3 nucleotides are TGTGCCAGCAGCGCAAACAGGGGAAGGAACACCATATATTTT. The chain uses TRBV9 and TRBJ1-3, with TRBD1 identical over 7 bases. The CDR3 runs 14 residues. Germline CDR1 reads SGDLS; CDR2 reads YYNGEE. V dropped 3 bases and J dropped 7; count of bases not matched to a gene: 7. The full variable domain, completed using reference TRBV9 and TRBJ1-3, is DSGVTQTPKHLITATGQRVTLRCSPRSGDLSVYWYQQSLDQGLQFLIQYYNGEERAKGNILERFSAQQFPDLHSELNLSSLELGDSALYFCASSANRGRNTIYFGEGSWLTVV.